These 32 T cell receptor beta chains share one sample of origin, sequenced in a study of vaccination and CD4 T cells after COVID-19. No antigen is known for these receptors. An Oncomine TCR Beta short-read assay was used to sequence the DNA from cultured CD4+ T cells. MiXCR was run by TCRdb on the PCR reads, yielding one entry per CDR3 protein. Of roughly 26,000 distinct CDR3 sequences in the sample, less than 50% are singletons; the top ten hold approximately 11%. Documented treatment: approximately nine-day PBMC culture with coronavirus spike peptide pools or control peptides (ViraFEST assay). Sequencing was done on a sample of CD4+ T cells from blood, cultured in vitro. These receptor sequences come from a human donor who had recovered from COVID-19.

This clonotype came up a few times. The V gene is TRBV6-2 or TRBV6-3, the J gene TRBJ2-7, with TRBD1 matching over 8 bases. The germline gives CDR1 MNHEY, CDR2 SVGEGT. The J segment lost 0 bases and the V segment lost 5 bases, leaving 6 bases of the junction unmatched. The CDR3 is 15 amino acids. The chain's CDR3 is CASSRGQDNSYEQYF. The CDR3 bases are TGTGCCAGCAGTCGGGGACAGGACAACTCCTACGAGCAGTACTTC.

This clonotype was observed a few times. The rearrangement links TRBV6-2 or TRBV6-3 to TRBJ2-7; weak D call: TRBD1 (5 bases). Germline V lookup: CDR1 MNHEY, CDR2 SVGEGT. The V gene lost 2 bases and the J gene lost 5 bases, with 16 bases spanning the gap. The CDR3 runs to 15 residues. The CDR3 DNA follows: TGTGCCAGCAGTTACGGGGCTAGTTATGTGAACGAGCAGTACTTC. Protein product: CASSYGASYVNEQYF.

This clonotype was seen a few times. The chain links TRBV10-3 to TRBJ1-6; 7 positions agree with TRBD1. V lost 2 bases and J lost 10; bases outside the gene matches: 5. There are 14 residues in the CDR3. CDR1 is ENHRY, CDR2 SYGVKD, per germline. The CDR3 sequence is CAISEGQEESPLHF. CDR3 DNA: TGTGCCATCAGTGAGGGACAGGAGGAATCACCCCTCCACTTT.

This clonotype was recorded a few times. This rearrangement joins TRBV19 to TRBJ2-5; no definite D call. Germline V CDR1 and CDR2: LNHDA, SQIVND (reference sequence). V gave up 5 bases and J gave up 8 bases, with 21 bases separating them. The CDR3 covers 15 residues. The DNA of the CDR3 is TGTGCCAGTAGTCCACGCGACTCGACTTGGAGTACCCAGTACTTC. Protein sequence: CASSPRDSTWSTQYF.

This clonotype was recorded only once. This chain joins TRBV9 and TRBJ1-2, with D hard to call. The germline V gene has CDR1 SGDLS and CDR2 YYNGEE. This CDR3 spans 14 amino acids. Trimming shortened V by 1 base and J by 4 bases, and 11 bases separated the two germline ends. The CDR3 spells CASSVSTASYGYTF. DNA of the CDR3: TGTGCCAGCAGCGTATCGACCGCGAGCTATGGCTACACCTTC.

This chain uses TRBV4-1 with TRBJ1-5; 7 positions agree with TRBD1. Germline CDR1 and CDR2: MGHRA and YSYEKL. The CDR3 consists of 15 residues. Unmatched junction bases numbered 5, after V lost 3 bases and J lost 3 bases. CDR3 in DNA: TGCGCCAGCAGCCATGCCGGGACAGTCAATCAGCCCCAGCATTTT. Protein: CASSHAGTVNQPQHF.

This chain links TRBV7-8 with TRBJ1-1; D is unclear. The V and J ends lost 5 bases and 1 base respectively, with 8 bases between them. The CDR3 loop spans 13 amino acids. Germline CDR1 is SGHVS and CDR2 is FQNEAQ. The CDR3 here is CASSLKRNTEAFF. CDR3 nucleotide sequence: TGTGCCAGCAGCCTTAAAAGGAACACTGAAGCTTTCTTT.

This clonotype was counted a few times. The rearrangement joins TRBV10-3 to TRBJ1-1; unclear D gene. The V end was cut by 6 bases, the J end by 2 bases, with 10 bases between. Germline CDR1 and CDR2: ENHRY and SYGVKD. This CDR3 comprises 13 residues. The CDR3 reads CAISLTANTEAFF. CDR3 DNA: TGTGCCATCAGCTTGACGGCCAACACTGAAGCTTTCTTT.

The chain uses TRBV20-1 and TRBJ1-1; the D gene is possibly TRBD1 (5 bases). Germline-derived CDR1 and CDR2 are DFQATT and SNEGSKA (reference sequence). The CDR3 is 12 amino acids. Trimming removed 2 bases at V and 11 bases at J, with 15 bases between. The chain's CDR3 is CSARRGGVEAFF. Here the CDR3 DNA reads TGCAGTGCTAGACGGGGAGGGGTAGAGGCTTTCTTT.

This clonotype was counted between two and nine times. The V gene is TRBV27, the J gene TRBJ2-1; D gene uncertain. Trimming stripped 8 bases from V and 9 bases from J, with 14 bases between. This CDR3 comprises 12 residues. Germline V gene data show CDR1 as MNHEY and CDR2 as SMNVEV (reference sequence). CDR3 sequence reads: CASRRITTEQFF. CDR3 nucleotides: TGTGCCAGCCGACGAATAACAACTGAGCAGTTCTTC.

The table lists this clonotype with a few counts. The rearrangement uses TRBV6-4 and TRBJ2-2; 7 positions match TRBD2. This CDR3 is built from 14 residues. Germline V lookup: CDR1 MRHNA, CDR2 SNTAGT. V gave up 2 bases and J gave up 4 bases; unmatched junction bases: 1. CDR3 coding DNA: TGTGCCAGCAGTGACCCGGGGGGCACCGGGGAGCTGTTTTTT. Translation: CASSDPGGTGELFF.

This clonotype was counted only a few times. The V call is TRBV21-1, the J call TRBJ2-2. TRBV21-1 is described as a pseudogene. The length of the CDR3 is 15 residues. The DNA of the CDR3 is TGTGCCAGCAGCAAAAAGGAAACGAACACCGGGGAGCTGTTTTTT. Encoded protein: CASSKKETNTGELFF.

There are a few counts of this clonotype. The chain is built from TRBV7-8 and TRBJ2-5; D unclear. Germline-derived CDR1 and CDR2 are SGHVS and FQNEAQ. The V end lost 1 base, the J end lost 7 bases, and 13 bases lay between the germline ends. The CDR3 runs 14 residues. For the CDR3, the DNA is TGTGCCAGCAGCTTAGAATGGGCGCTTGGGACCCAGTACTTC. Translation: CASSLEWALGTQYF.

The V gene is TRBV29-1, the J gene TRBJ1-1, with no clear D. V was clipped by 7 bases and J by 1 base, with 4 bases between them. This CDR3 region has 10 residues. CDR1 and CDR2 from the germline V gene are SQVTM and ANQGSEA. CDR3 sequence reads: CSGQNTEAFF. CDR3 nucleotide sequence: TGCAGCGGACAGAACACTGAAGCTTTCTTT.

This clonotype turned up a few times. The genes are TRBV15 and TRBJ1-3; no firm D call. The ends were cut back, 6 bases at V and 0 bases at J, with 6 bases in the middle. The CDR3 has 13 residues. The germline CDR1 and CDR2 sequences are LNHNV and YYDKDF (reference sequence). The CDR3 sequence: CATRVPSGNTIYF. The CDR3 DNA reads TGTGCCACCAGGGTGCCCTCTGGAAACACCATATATTTT.

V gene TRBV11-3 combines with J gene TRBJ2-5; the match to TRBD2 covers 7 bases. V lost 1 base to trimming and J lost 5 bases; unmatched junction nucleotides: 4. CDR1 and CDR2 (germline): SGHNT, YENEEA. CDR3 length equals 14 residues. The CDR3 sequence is CASSLGAGGETQYF. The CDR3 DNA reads TGTGCCAGCAGCTTAGGTGCCGGGGGGGAGACCCAGTACTTC.

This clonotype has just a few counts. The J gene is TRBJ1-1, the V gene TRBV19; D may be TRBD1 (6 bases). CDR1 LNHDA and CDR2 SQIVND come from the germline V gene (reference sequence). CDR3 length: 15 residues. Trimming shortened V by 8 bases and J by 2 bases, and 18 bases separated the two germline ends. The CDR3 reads CASAQGLRLNTEAFF. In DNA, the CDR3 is TGTGCCAGTGCACAGGGTTTAAGATTAAACACTGAAGCTTTCTTT.

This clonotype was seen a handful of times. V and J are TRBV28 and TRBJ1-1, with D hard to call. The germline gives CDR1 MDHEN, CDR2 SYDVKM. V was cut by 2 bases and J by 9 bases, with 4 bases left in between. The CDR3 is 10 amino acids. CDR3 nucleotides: TGTGCCAGCAGTTTAGGAAAAGCTTTCTTT. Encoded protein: CASSLGKAFF. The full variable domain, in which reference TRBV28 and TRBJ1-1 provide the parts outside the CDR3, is DVKVTQSSRYLVKRTGEKVFLECVQDMDHENMFWYRQDPGLGLRLIYFSYDVKMKEKGDIPEGYSVSREKKERFSLILESASTNQTSMYLCASSLGKAFFGQGTRLTVV.

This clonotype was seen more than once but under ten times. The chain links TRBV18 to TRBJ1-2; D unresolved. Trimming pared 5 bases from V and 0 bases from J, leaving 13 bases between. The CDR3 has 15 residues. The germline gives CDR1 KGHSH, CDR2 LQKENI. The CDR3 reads CASSSAIRANYGYTF. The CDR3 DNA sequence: TGTGCCAGCTCATCTGCCATCAGAGCTAACTATGGCTACACCTTC.

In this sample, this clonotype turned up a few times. CDR3 amino acids: CSARVPDRGTDTQYF. The CDR3 DNA is TGCAGTGCTAGAGTCCCGGACAGGGGCACAGATACGCAGTATTTT. The V and J genes are TRBV20-1 and TRBJ2-3; 8 bases line up with TRBD1. The junction had 4 bases not matched to a gene; V was cut back by 1 base and J by 1 base. CDR3 length: 15 residues. The germline CDR1 and CDR2 sequences are DFQATT and SNEGSKA (reference sequence).

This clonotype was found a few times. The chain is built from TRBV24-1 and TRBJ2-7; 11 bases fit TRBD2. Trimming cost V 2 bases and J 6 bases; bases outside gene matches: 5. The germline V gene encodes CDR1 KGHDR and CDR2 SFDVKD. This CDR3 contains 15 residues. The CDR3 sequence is CATSDSLAGGVEQYF. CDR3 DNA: TGTGCCACCAGTGATTCCCTAGCGGGAGGCGTCGAGCAGTACTTC.

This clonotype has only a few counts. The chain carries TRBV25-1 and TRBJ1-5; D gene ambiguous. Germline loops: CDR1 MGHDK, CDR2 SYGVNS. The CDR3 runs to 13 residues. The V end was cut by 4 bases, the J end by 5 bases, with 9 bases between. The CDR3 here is CASSGQVDQPQHF. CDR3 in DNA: TGTGCCAGCAGTGGTCAGGTCGATCAGCCCCAGCATTTT.

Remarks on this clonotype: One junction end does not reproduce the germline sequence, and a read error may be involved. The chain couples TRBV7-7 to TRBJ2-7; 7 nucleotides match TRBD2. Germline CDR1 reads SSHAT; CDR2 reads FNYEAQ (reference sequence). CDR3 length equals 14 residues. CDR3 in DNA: TGTGCTAGCAGCTTTGGGGAGGGCTCCTACGAGCAGTACTTC. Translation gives CASSFGEGSYEQYF.

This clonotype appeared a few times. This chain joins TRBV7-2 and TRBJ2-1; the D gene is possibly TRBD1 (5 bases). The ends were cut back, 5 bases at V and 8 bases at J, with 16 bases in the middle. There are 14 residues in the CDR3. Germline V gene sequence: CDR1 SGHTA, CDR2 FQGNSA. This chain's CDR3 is CASSNNQGLDEQFF. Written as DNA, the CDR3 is TGTGCCAGCAGCAACAATCAGGGTTTGGATGAGCAGTTCTTC.

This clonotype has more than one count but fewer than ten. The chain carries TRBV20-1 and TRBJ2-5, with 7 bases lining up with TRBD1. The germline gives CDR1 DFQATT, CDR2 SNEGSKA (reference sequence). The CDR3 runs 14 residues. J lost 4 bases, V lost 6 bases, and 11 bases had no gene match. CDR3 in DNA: TGCAGTGCCCCTGATGAGGGGGCGGGAGAGACCCAGTACTTC. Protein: CSAPDEGAGETQYF.

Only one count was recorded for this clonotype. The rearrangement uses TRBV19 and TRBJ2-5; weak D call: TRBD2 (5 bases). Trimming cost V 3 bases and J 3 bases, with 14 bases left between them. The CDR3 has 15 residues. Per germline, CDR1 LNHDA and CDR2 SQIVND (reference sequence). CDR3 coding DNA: TGTGCCAGTAGTATCAGAGCCGGACTGGAAGAGACCCAGTACTTC. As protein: CASSIRAGLEETQYF.

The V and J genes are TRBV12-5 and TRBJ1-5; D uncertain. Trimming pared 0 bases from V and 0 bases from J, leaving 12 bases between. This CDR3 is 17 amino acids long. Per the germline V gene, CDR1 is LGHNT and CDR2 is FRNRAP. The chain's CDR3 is CASGLVISADSNQPQHF. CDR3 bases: TGTGCTAGTGGTTTGGTAATCAGCGCAGATAGCAATCAGCCCCAGCATTTT. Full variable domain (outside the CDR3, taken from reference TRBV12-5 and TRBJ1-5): DARVTQTPRHKVTEMGQEVTMRCQPILGHNTVFWYRQTMMQGLELLAYFRNRAPLDDSGMPKDRFSAEMPDATLATLKIQPSEPRDSAVYFCASGLVISADSNQPQHFGDGTRLSIL.

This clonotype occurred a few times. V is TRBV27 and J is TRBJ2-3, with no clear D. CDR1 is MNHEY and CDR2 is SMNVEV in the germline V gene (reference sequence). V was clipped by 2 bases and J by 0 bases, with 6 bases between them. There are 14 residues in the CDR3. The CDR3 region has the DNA TGTGCCAGCAGTTTAGTCGCAAGCACAGATACGCAGTATTTT. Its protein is CASSLVASTDTQYF.

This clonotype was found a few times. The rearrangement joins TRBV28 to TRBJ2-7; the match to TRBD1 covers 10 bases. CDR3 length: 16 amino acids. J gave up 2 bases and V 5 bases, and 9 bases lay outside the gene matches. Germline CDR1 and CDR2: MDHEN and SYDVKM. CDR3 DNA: TGTGCCAGCAGTCCCCCGTTGGGGACAGGGGCCTACGAGCAGTACTTC. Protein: CASSPPLGTGAYEQYF.

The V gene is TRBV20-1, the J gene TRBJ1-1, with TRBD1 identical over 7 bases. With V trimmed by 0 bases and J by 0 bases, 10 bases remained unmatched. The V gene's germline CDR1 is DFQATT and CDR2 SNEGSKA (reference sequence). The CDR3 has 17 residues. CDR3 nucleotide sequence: TGCAGTGCTAGAGATTCGGAGGGGGCCCCAATGAACACTGAAGCTTTCTTT. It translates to CSARDSEGAPMNTEAFF.

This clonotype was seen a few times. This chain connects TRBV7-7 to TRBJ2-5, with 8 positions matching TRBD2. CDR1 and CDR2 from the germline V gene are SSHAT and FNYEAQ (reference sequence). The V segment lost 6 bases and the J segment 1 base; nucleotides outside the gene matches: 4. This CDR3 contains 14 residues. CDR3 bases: TGTGCCAGCAGTCGCGGGGGGCTCCAAGAGACCCAGTACTTC. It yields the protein CASSRGGLQETQYF.

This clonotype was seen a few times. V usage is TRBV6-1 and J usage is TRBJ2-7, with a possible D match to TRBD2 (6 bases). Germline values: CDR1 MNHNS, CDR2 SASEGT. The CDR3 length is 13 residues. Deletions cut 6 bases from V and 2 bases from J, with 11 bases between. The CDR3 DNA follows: TGTGCCAGCAGGCGGGACCCGGCCTACGAGCAGTACTTC. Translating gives CASRRDPAYEQYF.